This TCR beta chain was identified in a study of blood T cell repertoires in COVID-19. Cohort 3 donors were reported recovered after two negative PCRs, clearance, or symptom resolution. Germline loops: CDR1 WNHNN, CDR2 SYGVQD (reference sequence). V shed 2 bases and J 0 bases; nucleotides not matched to a gene: 15. The CDR3 is 19 amino acids. How the authors handled the data: By means of reference gene primer amplification, nucleated cell counts were estimated. Data came from immunoSEQ multiplex PCR; TCRdb stores just in-frame clones and leaves some out. D and trimming were read from the DNA, whereas the V and J calls and clone size are those reported in that table. The table shows 160,000 or so clones, with about 80% occurring only once.

The V call is TRBV10-1, the J call TRBJ1-1; TRBD1 agrees at 7 bases. This clonotype originated in a woman in her sixties who had recovered from COVID-19. What was sequenced was PBMCs or T cells enriched from blood (not recorded which). CDR3 region: CASSEGTGTAYQLNTEAFF. The CDR3 coding sequence is TGCGCCAGCAGTGAGGGGACCGGGACAGCTTATCAATTGAACACTGAAGCTTTCTTT.